The sample holds many counts of the clone carrying this T cell receptor beta chain. These data originate in a study of early T cells in non-severe SARS-CoV-2 infection. As for the study in general: Sequencing used unsorted whole-blood bulk RNA, so chains lack pairing.

There are 15 residues in the CDR3. J gave up 7 bases and V 4 bases, and 9 bases lay outside the gene matches. Unique molecular identifiers tagged individual cDNA molecules. TCRdb ran MiXCR on the 5' RACE reads and lists one entry per CDR3 protein. The sample contains some 50,000 distinct CDR3 sequences, about 10% of which appear only once. The sequence was obtained from an adult who was a healthcare worker with PCR-confirmed SARS-CoV-2 infection or an uninfected control (not recorded which). The sample here was whole blood, taken at baseline. This chain links TRBV12-3 or TRBV12-4 with TRBJ2-5; TRBD1 matches 10 bases. The CDR3 bases are TGTGCCAGCAGTTCGACAGGGGGCGCTTCGTGGACCCAGTACTTC. Its protein is CASSSTGGASWTQYF.